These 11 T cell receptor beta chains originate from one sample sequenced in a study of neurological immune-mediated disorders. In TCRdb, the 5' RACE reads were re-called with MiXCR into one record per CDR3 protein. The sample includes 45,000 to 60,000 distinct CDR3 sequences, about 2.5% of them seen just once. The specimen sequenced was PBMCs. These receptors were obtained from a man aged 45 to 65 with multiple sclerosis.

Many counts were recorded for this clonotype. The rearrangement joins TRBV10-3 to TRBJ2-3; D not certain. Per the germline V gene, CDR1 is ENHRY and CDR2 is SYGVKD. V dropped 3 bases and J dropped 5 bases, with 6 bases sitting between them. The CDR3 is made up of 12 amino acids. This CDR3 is CAISESRDTQYF. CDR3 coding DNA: TGTGCCATCAGTGAATCTCGAGATACGCAGTATTTT.

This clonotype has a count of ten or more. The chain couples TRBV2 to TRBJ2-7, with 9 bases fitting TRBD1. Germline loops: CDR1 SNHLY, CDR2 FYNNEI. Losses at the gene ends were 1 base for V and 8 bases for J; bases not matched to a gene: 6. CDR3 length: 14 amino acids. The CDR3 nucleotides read TGTGCCAGCAGTGAAGTGGGACAGGGTGGTAAGCAGTACTTC. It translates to CASSEVGQGGKQYF.

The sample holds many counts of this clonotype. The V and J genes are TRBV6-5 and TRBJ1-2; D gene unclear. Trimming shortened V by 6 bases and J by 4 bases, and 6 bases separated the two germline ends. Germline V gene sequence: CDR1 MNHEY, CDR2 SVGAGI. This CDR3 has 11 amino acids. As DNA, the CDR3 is TGTGCCAGCAGCCCCGGCTATGGCTACACCTTC. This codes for CASSPGYGYTF.

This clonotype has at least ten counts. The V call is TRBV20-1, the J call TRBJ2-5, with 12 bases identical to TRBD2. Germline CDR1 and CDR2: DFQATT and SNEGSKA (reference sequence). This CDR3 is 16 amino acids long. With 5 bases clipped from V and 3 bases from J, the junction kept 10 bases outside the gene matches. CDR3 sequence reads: CSAAHGASGGEETQYF. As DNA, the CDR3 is TGCAGTGCTGCCCATGGGGCTAGCGGGGGGGAAGAGACCCAGTACTTC.

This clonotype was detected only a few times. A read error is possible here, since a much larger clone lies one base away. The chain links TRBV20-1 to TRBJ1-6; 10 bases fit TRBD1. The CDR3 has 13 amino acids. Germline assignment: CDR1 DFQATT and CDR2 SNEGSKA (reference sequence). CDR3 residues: CSKPGTGESPLHF. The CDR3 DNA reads TGCAGCAAACCCGGGACAGGGGAGTCACCCCTCCACTTT.

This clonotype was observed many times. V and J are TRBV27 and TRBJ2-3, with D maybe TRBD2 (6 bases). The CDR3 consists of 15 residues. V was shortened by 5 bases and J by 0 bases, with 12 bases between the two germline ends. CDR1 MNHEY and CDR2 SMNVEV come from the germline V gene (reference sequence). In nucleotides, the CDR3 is TGTGCCAGCAGTCCCAGGGACTTAAGCACAGATACGCAGTATTTT. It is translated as CASSPRDLSTDTQYF.

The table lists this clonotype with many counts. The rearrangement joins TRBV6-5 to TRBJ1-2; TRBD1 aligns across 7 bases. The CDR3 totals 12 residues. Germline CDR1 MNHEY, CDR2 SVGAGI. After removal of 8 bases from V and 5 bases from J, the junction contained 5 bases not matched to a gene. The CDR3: CASRDSFYGYTF. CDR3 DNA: TGTGCCAGCCGGGACAGCTTTTATGGCTACACCTTC.

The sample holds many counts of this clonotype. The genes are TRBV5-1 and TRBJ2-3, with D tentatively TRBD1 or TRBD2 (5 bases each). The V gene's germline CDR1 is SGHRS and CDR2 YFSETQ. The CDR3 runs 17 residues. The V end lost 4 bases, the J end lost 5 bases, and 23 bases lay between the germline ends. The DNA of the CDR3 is TGCGCCAGCAGCCGGGACGGAGGCTATGGGGCACAAGATACGCAGTATTTT. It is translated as CASSRDGGYGAQDTQYF.

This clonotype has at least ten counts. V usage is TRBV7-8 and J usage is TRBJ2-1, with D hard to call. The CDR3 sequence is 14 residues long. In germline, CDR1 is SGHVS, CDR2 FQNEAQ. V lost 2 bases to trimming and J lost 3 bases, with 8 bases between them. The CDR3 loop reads CASSLKAGYNEQFF. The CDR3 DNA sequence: TGTGCCAGCAGCTTAAAGGCAGGCTACAATGAGCAGTTCTTC.

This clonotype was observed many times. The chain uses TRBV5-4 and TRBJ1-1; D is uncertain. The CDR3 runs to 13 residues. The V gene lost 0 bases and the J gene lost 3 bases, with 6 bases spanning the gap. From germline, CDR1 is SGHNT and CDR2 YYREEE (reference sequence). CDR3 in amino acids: CASSLEFYTEAFF. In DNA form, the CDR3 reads TGTGCCAGCAGCTTGGAATTTTACACTGAAGCTTTCTTT. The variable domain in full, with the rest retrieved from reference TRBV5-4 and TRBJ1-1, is ETGVTQSPTHLIKTRGQQVTLRCSSQSGHNTVSWYQQALGQGPQFIFQYYREEENGRGNFPPRFSGLQFPNYSSELNVNALELDDSALYLCASSLEFYTEAFFGQGTRLTVV.

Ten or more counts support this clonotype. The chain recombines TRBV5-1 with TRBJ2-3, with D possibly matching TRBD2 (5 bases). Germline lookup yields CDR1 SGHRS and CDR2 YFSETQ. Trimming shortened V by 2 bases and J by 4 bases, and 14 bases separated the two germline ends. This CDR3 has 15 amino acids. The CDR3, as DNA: TGCGCCAGCAGCTTTGAGCGGCCAAGCGCAGATACGCAGTATTTT. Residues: CASSFERPSADTQYF.